This T cell receptor beta chain was sequenced in a study of identical twins. Study findings and constraints: Out-of-frame TCR alpha sharing in monozygotic twins exceeded recombination model predictions.

V shed 1 base and J shed 5 bases, with 8 bases lying between them. The CDR3 has 12 residues. Per the germline V gene, CDR1 is GTSNPN and CDR2 is SVGIG (reference sequence). A universal primer site was added by template switching, and unique molecular identifiers were carried by the cDNA. TCRdb reanalysed the 5' RACE reads using MiXCR and keeps one entry per CDR3 protein. Of some 1,700,000 distinct CDR3 sequences listed, about 32% are singletons. Comment on this clonotype: Its antigen remains unidentified.

All donors were healthy, and all were Caucasian. The V and J genes are TRBV30 and TRBJ2-5, with D uncertain. The sample taken for sequencing was cord blood. This sequence was found in a newborn girl in good health. Here the CDR3 reads CAWSDPGETQYF. The CDR3 nucleotides read TGTGCCTGGAGTGACCCCGGCGAGACCCAGTACTTC.